This TCR beta chain was recovered during a study of vaccination and CD4 T cells after COVID-19. Overall study: The cells were exposed to overlapping spike peptides originating from SARS-CoV-2, HCoV-NL63, HCoV-OC43 and HCoV-229E for stimulation. Study outcomes and limitations: Researchers looked at relatively few convalescent patients and had no early post-infection timepoints.

Cultured CD4+ T cell DNA underwent sequencing with the Oncomine TCR Beta short-read assay. Cultures of CD4+ T cells served as the source for extracting genomic DNA. MiXCR, run by TCRdb on the PCR reads, gives a single entry per CDR3 protein. The sample contains 16,000 or so distinct CDR3 sequences, about 40% of which appear only once. The germline V and J ends were trimmed by 2 bases and 6 bases, with 14 bases remaining between them. Germline lookup yields CDR1 WNHNN and CDR2 SYGVQD (reference sequence). This CDR3 is 14 amino acids long. This clonotype was recorded only once. Its antigen is not identified. Time point meaning: late sampling 161 to 241 days after vaccination in a few convalescent patients. Treatment noted: roughly 10-day PBMC culture with coronavirus spike peptide pools or control peptides (ViraFEST assay). With peptide pools, ViraFEST first expanded antigen-specific T cells and afterwards sequenced their TCRs.

The sequences come from CD4+ T cells from blood, cultured in vitro, collected about 7 months after SARS-CoV-2 vaccination. V usage is TRBV10-1 and J usage is TRBJ2-7, with D possibly TRBD2 on 5 matching bases. The sequence derives from a human donor who had recovered from COVID-19. CDR3 nucleotide sequence: TGCGCCAGCAGTGAGCGGGGAAGAGGGCTCGAGCAGTACTTC. Translated: CASSERGRGLEQYF.